The present entry profiles one TCR beta chain with its context. Its antigen remains unidentified. No much larger clone is present one base from it, and per-base qualities are unavailable. These data come from a study of beta chain features in type 1 diabetes (dated by TCRdb to 2016 to 2018). For context, the study as a whole: Mean age, gender distribution, total cell number and subset yield did not differ between patients and healthy donors. Across all samples, approximately 100 million sorted cells were examined, and cell number per subset correlated strongly with RNA yield. Regulatory and stem cell-like memory subsets were obtained from only 8 patients and roughly eight healthy donors, while naive and central memory subsets were obtained from all 28 donors. In the study, TCRB repertoires of sorted circulating CD4+ T cell subsets from recently diagnosed type 1 diabetes patients were compared with those of matched healthy donors. The full study reports these points: Sequencing cDNA rather than genomic DNA could over-represent highly expressing activated cells, although activation and CD3 levels did not differ between groups. Patients with type 1 diabetes made fewer insertions and deleted more nucleotides at VDJ recombination sites, implying thymic rearrangement abnormalities. Shorter templates might have been favored by PCR, but patient and control samples were amplified and corrected together, so both groups would have been affected equally by any skew. HLA sub-analyses involved small numbers of individuals, so any influence of HLA type on TCRB rearrangement remained unresolved. A moderate but significant shortening of TCRB CDR3 length was observed in type 1 diabetes patients in all four CD4+ subsets. Naive, central memory and regulatory TCRB repertoires appeared to be more similar among patients than among healthy donors.

The germline V gene provides CDR1 MNHEY and CDR2 SVGAGI. The CDR3 starts with the cysteine, ends with the phenylalanine, and has 13 residues. Only the CDR3 part of the read is kept: 39 bases, read in frame from the first base. V and J lose 6 bases and 1 base, and a span of 8 bases separates them. Each donor gave one peripheral blood draw, approximately 110 mL on average, collected into heparinised tubes. Using a panel that included CD45RO, CCR7, CD25, CD127, CD95 and CD27, naive, central memory, regulatory and stem cell-like memory CD4+ T cells were sorted on a BD FACSAria II. A purity above 98% was achieved for all sorted populations. Right away, PBMCs were isolated by Lymphoprep density gradient centrifugation and were stained directly, with no culture step. So that batch effects would be minimized, each experiment stained and sorted samples in pairs, pairing one healthy donor with one patient.

The entire amount of isolated RNA was reverse transcribed using the High Capacity cDNA Reverse Transcription Kit, so the sequenced TCRB transcripts were expressed ones. Naive, central memory and regulatory T cell samples underwent deep immunoSEQ sequencing, averaging about 3.57 million total reads per sample. After sorted cells were lysed in RLT buffer, RNA was extracted with DNase-treated RNeasy Micro or Mini kits, with the choice depending on cell number. Each cell subset was processed separately to prevent cross-contamination, with patient and healthy donor samples processed together. The immunoSEQ multiplex PCR was used to amplify TCRB sequences from cDNA, yielding 87-bp fragments that span the CDR3 region. The amplicons were sequenced using the Illumina HiSeq platform. The study's processing was this. Synthetic template baselines were used to correct PCR bias computationally, reads within Hamming distance 2 were collapsed together, and singletons that could not be merged were discarded. Reads were aligned to IMGT to assign V, D and J genes, CDR3 length, and insertions or deletions at six rearrangement sites. Within each subset, clonotype counts were normalized to the number of sorted cells before true diversity and Gini coefficients were calculated with the tcR R package. The overlap coefficient, calculated on TCRB nucleotide sequences, was used to quantify repertoire sharing. In TCRdb, the immuneACCESS table is reduced to in-frame sequences with V and J assigned. These tables do not hold every clone; where another copy was compared, an unresolved V gene accounts for under half, and the others remain unexplained. V, J and clone size were drawn from that table, and D and trimming were deduced from the DNA. In this sample the table shows 330,000 or so clones, around 13% of which occur a single time. Jointly, the top ten make up about 6.7% of the sample.

The clonotype originates from a man aged 30-40 years in good health. Sequences were obtained from central memory CD4+ T cells from blood. The chain was built from TRBV6-5 and TRBJ2-3; TRBD1 might be the D gene, on 6 matching bases. CDR3 protein: CASRYRGTDTQYF. The DNA sequence follows: TGTGCCAGCAGATACAGGGGCACAGATACGCAGTATTTT.